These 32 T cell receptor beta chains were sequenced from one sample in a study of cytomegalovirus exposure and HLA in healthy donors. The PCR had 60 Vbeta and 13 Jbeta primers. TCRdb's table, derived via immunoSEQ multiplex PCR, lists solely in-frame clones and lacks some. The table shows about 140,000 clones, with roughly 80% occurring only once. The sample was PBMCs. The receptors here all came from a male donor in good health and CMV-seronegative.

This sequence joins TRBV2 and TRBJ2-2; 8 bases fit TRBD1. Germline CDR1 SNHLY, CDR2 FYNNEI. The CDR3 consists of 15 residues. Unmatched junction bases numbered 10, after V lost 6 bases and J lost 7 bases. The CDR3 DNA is TGTGCCAGCAGAGAACGGACAGGGAGTGTCGGGGAGCTGTTTTTT. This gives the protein CASRERTGSVGELFF.

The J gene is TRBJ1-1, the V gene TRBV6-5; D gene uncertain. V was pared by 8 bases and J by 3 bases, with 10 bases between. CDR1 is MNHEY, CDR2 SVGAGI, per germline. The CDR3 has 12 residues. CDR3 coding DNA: TGTGCCAGCTGTGAGGATTACACTGAAGCTTTCTTT. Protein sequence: CASCEDYTEAFF.

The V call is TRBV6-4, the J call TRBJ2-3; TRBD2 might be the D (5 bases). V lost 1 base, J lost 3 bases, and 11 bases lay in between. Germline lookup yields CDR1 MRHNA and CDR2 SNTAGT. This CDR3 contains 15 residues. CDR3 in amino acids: CASSDFGGGTDTQYF. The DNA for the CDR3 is TGTGCCAGCAGTGACTTTGGAGGCGGGACAGATACGCAGTATTTT.

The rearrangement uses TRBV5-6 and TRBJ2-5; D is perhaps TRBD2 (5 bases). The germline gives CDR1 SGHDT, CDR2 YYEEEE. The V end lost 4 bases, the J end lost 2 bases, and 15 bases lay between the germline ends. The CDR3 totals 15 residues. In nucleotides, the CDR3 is TGTGCCAGCAGCGGAGTTCGAAGCGGACAAGAGACCCAGTACTTC. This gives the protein CASSGVRSGQETQYF.

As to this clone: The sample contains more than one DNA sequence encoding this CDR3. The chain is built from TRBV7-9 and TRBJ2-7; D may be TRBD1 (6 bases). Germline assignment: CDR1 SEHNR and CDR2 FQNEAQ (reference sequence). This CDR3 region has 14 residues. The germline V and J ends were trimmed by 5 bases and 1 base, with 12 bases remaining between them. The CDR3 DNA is TGTGCCAGCAGCCACCGGGACAAATCCTACGAGCAGTACTTC. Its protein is CASSHRDKSYEQYF.

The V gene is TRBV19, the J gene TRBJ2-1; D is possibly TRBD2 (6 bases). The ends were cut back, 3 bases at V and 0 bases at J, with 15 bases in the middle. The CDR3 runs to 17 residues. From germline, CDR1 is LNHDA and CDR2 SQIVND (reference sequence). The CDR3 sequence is CASSIPTSSSSYNEQFF. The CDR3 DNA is TGTGCCAGTAGTATTCCAACTAGCAGTAGCTCCTACAATGAGCAGTTCTTC.

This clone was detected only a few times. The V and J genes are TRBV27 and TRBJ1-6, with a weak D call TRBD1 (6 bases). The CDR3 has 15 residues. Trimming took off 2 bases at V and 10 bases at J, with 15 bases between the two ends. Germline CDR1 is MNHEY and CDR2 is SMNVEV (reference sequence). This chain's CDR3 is CASSLIGQGKSPLHF. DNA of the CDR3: TGTGCCAGCAGTTTAATCGGGCAGGGGAAATCACCCCTCCACTTT.

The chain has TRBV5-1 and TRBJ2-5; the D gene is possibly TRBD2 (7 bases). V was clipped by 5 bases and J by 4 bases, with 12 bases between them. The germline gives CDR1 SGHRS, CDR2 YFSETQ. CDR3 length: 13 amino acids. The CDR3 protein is CASRPGEGETQYF. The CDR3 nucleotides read TGCGCCAGCAGACCAGGGGAGGGAGAGACCCAGTACTTC.

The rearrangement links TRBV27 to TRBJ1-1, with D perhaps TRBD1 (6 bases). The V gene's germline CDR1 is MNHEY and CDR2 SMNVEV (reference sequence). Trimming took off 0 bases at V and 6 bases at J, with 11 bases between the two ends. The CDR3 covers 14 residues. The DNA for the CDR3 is TGTGCCAGCAGTTTATCGCAGGGGAAGGCTGAAGCTTTCTTT. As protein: CASSLSQGKAEAFF.

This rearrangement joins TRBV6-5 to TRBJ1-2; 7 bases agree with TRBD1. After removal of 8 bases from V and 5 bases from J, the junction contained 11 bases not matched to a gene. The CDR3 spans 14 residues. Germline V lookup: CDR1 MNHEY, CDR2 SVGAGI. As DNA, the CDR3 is TGTGCCAGCGGAGCGGACAGGCAATATTATGGCTACACCTTC. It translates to CASGADRQYYGYTF.

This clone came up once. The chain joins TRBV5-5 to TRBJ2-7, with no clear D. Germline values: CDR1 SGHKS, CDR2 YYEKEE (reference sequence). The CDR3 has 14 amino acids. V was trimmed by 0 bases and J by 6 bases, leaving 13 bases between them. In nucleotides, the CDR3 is TGTGCCAGCAGCTTGGAACAGTTATATGGCGAGCAGTACTTC. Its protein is CASSLEQLYGEQYF.

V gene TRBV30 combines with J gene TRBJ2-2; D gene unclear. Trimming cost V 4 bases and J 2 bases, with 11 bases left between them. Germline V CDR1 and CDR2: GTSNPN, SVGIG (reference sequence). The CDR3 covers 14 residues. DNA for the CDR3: TGTGCCTGGATACGCAGTCTTAACACCGGGGAGCTGTTTTTT. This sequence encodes CAWIRSLNTGELFF.

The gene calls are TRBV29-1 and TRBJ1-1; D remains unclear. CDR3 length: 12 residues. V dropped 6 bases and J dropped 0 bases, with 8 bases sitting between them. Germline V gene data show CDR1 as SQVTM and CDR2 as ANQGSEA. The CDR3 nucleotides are TGCAGCGTATCGCCTATGAACACTGAAGCTTTCTTT. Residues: CSVSPMNTEAFF.

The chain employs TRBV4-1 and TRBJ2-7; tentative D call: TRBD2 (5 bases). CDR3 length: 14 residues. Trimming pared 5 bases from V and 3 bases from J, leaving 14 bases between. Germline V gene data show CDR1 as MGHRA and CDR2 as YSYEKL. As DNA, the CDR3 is TGCGCCAGCAGCTCGCTCGGGGATTTCTACGAGCAGTACTTC. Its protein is CASSSLGDFYEQYF.

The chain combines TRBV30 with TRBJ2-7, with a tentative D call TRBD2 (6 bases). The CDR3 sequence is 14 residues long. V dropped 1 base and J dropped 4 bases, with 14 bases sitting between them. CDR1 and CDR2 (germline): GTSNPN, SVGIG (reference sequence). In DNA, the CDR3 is TGTGCCTGGAGTGAAGGGGCGGGAAGGTACGAGCAGTACTTC. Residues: CAWSEGAGRYEQYF.

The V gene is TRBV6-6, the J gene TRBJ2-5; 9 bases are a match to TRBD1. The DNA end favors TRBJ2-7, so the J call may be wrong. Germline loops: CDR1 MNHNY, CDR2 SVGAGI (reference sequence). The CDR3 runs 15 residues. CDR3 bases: TGTGCCAGCAGCAGGGACAGGGTCAGCTCCTACGAGCAGTACTTC. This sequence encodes CASSRDRVSSYEQYF.

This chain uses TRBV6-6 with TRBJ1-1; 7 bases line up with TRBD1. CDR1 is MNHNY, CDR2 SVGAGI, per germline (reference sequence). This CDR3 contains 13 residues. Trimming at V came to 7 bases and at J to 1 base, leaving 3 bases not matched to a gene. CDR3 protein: CASTRGANTEAFF. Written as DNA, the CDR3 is TGTGCCAGCACCAGGGGGGCGAACACTGAAGCTTTCTTT.

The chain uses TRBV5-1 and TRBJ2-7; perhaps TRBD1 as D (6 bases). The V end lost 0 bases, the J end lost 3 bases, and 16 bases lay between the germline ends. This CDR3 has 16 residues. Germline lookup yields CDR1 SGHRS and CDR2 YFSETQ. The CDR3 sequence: CASSLAGAGDLYEQYF. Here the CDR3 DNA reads TGCGCCAGCAGCTTGGCAGGGGCTGGGGATCTCTACGAGCAGTACTTC.

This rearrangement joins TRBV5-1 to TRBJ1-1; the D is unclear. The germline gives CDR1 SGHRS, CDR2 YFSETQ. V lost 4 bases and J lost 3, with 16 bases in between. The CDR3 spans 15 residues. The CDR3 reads CASSKVESGDTEAFF. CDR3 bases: TGCGCCAGCAGCAAAGTGGAATCGGGAGACACTGAAGCTTTCTTT.

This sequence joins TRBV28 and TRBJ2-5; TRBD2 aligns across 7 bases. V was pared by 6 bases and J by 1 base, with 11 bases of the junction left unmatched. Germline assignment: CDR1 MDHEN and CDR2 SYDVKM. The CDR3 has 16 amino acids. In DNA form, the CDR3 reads TGTGCCAGCAGAGAAGCCGGGACTACTTCCCAAGAGACCCAGTACTTC. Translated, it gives CASREAGTTSQETQYF.

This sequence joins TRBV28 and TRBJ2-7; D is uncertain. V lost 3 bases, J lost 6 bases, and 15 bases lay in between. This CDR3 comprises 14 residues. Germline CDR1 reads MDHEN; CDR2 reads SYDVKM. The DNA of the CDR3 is TGTGCCAGCAGTTTTGGCGGATTGTGGGTCGAGCAGTACTTC. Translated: CASSFGGLWVEQYF.

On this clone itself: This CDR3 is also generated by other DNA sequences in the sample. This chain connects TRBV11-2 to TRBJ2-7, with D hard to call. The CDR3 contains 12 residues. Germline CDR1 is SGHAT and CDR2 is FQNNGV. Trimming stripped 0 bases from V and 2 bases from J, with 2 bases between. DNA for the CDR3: TGTGCCAGCAGCTTAGATACCTACGAGCAGTACTTC. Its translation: CASSLDTYEQYF. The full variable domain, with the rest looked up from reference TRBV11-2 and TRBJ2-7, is EAGVAQSPRYKIIEKRQSVAFWCNPISGHATLYWYQQILGQGPKLLIQFQNNGVVDDSQLPKDRFSAERLKGVDSTLKIQPAKLEDSAVYLCASSLDTYEQYFGPGTRLTVT.

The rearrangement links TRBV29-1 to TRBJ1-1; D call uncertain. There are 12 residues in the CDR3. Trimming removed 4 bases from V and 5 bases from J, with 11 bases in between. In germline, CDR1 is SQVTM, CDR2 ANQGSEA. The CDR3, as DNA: TGCAGCGTTGGCGGGGTAGGTACTGAAGCTTTCTTT. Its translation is CSVGGVGTEAFF.

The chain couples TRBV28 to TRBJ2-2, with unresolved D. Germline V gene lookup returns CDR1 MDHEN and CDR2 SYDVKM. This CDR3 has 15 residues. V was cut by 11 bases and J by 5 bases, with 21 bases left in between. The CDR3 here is CACREVLGVTGELFF. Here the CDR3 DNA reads TGTGCCTGTCGAGAGGTTCTCGGCGTGACCGGGGAGCTGTTTTTT.

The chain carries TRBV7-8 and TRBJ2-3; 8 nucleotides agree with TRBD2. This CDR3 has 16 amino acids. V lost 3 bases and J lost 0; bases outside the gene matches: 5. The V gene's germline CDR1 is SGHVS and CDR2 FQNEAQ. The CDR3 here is CASSLERGRSTDTQYF. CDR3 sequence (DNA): TGTGCCAGCAGCTTGGAGCGGGGGCGAAGCACAGATACGCAGTATTTT.

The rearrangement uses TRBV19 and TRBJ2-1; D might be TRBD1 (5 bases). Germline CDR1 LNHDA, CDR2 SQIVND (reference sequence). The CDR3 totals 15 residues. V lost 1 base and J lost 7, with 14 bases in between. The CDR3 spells CASSIGGRTRNEQFF. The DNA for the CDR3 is TGTGCCAGTAGTATAGGGGGCAGGACGAGAAATGAGCAGTTCTTC.

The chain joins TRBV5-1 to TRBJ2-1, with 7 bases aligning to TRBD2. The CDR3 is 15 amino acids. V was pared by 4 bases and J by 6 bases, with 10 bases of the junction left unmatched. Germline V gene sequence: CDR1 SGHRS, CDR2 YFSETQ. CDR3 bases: TGCGCCAGCAGCGGGCTCGTGACTAGCATCAATGAGCAGTTCTTC. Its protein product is CASSGLVTSINEQFF.

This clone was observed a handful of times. This chain's CDR3 is CASSQEPGLGNTIYF. DNA for the CDR3: TGCGCCAGCAGCCAAGAACCCGGACTTGGAAACACCATATATTTT. J is TRBJ1-3 and V is TRBV4-3; D unclear. Germline lookup yields CDR1 LGHNA and CDR2 YSLEER. V was shortened by 0 bases and J by 3 bases, with 9 bases between the two germline ends. This CDR3 has 15 amino acids.

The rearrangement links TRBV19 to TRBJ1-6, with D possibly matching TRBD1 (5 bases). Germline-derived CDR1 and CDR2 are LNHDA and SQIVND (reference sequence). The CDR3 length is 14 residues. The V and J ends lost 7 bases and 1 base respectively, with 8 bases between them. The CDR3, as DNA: TGTGCCAGTAACGGGGGTTCCTATAATTCACCCCTCCACTTT. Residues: CASNGGSYNSPLHF.

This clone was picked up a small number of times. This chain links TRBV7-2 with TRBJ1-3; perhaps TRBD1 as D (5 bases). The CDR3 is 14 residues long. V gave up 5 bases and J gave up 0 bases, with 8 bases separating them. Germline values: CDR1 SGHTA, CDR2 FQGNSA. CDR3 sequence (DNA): TGTGCCAGCAGCCGGACATTCTCTGGAAACACCATATATTTT. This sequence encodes CASSRTFSGNTIYF.

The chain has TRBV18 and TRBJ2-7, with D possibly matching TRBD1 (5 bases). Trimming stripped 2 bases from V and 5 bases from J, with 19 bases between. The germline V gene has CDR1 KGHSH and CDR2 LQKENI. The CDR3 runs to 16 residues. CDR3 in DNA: TGTGCCAGCTCACCATACGGGCAGGGTGTTCTGAACGAGCAGTACTTC. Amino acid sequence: CASSPYGQGVLNEQYF.

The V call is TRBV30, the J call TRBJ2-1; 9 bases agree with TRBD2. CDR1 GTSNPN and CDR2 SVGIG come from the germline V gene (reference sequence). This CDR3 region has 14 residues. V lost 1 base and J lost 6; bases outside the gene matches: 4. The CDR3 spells CAWSGGGAGNEQFF. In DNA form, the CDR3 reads TGTGCCTGGAGTGGCGGGGGGGCTGGCAATGAGCAGTTCTTC.